These 6 T cell receptor beta chains were all obtained from the same sample, sequenced in a study of T cells in Graves' hyperthyroidism and ophthalmopathy. The TCR beta CDR3 regions underwent amplification using RNA transcripts as the source. Carried out on the TCR CDR3, a first-round RT-PCR used the HTBI primer set. TCRdb itself ran the multiplex PCR reads through MiXCR, one entry per CDR3 protein. The data hold 490,000 or so distinct CDR3 sequences, with 15% to 20% observed a single time. The sequenced material came from blood. The source of these receptors is a man aged 40-49 years with Graves' ophthalmopathy.

This rearrangement joins TRBV6-5 to TRBJ2-2; D not certain. Trimming took off 0 bases at V and 7 bases at J, with 9 bases between the two ends. Germline assignment: CDR1 MNHEY and CDR2 SVGAGI. There are 14 residues in the CDR3. The CDR3 DNA reads as TGTGCCAGCAGTTACTCCTGGGGTGGCGGGGAGCTGTTTTTT. Amino acid sequence: CASSYSWGGGELFF.

This clonotype was seen repeatedly, ten times or more. This chain links TRBV6-1 with TRBJ2-3, with 8 nucleotides matching TRBD1. The CDR3 totals 14 residues. CDR1 is MNHNS and CDR2 is SASEGT in the germline V gene. The V and J ends lost 5 bases and 2 bases, in that order; junction bases with no gene match: 3. The CDR3 loop is CASSPQGATDTQYF. As DNA, the CDR3 is TGTGCCAGCAGTCCGCAGGGGGCCACAGATACGCAGTATTTT.

The V gene is TRBV4-3, the J gene TRBJ2-4, with 9 bases lining up with TRBD1. The V gene's germline CDR1 is LGHNA and CDR2 YSLEER. The CDR3 spans 17 residues. Losses at the gene ends were 3 bases for V and 0 bases for J; bases not matched to a gene: 6. The CDR3 spells CASSQGDRGIAKNIQYF. CDR3 nucleotides: TGCGCCAGCAGCCAGGGAGACAGGGGGATAGCCAAAAACATTCAGTACTTC.

This clonotype was detected many times. The chain uses TRBV20-1 and TRBJ2-3; 11 bases map to TRBD2. CDR3 size: 16 residues. Germline assignment: CDR1 DFQATT and CDR2 SNEGSKA (reference sequence). V trimming: 0 bases; J trimming: 2 bases; junction bases outside the gene matches: 4. The CDR3 here is CSARDVAGGYTDTQYF. Written as DNA, the CDR3 is TGCAGTGCTAGAGATGTAGCGGGGGGGTACACAGATACGCAGTATTTT.

The chain joins TRBV5-6 to TRBJ1-3; D uncertain. The V gene's germline CDR1 is SGHDT and CDR2 YYEEEE. CDR3 length: 15 residues. The ends were cut back, 0 bases at V and 0 bases at J, with 7 bases in the middle. The CDR3, as DNA: TGTGCCAGCAGCTTGGCACTTCGCTCTGGAAACACCATATATTTT. Protein: CASSLALRSGNTIYF.

This clonotype occurred many times. Written as DNA, the CDR3 is TGTGCCAGCAGTTTTGGCCAGTCTAGCTACACCTTC. It is translated as CASSFGQSSYTF. The chain carries TRBV12-3 or TRBV12-4 and TRBJ1-2; no clear D. The germline V and J ends were trimmed by 3 bases and 9 bases, with 11 bases remaining between them. CDR3 size: 12 residues.